This TCR beta chain was sequenced for a study of shared clonotypes between healthy human individuals. Generated by immunoSEQ multiplex PCR, the TCRdb table keeps only in-frame clones and is missing some. The sample carries approximately 1.4 million clones, roughly 98% recorded once. From germline, CDR1 is MDHEN and CDR2 SYDVKM. With 5 bases removed from V and 0 bases from J, the gap between germline ends came to 16 bases. This CDR3 spans 16 amino acids. Sequenced sample: naive CD4+ T cells sorted from blood. Subset described: CD45RA+ positively selected. This chain links TRBV28 with TRBJ1-2; unclear D gene. The TCR comes from a young man in good health. CDR3 loop: CASSDRGWEANYGYTF. Written as DNA, the CDR3 is TGTGCCAGCAGTGACCGGGGATGGGAAGCTAACTATGGCTACACCTTC.